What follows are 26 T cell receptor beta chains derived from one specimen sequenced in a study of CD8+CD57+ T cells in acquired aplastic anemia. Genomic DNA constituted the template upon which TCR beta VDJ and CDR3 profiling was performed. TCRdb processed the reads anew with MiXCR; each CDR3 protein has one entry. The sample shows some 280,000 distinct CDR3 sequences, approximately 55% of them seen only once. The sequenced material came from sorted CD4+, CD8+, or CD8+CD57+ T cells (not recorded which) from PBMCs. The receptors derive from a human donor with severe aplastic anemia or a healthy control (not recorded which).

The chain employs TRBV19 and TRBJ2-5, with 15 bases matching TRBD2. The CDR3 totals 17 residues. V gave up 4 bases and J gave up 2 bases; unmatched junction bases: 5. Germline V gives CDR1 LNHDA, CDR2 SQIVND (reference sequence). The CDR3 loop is CASSTGTSGGRQETQYF. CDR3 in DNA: TGTGCCAGTAGTACCGGGACTAGCGGGGGGCGGCAAGAGACCCAGTACTTC.

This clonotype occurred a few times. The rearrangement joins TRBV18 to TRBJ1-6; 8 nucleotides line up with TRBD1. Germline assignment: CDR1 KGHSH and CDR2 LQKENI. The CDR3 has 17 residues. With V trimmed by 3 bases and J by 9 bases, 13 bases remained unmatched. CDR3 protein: CASSPGWKQGVRSPLHF. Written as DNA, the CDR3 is TGTGCCAGCTCACCCGGATGGAAACAGGGGGTGCGTTCACCCCTCCACTTT.

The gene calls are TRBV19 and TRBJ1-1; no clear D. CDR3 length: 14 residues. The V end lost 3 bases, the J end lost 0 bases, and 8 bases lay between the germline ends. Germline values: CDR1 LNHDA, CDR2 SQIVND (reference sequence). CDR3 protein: CASSMERLNTEAFF. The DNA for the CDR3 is TGTGCCAGTAGTATGGAAAGGTTGAACACTGAAGCTTTCTTT.

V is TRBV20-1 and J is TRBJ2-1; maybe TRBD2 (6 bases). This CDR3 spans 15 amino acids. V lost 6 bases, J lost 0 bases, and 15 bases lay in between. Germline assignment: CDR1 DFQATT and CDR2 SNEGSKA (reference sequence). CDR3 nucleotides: TGCAGTGCGAGGGCTCCGGGAGTCTCCTACAATGAGCAGTTCTTC. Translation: CSARAPGVSYNEQFF.

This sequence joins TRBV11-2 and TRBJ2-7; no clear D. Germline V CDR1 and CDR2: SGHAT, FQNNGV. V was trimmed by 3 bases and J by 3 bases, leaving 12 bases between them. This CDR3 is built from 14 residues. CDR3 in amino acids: CASSFTQPGYEQYF. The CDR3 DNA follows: TGTGCCAGCAGCTTTACCCAACCGGGCTACGAGCAGTACTTC.

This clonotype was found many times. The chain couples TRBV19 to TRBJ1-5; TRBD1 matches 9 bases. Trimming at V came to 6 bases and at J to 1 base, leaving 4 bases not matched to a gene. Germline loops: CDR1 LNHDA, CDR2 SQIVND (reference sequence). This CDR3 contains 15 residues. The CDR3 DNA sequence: TGTGCCAGTAGATACAGGGGGCGAAGCAATCAGCCCCAGCATTTT. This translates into CASRYRGRSNQPQHF.

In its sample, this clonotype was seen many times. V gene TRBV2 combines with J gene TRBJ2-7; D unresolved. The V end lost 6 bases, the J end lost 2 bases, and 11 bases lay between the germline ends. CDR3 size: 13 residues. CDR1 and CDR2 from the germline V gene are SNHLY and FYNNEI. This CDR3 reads CASSEPYTYEQYF. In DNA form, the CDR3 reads TGTGCCAGCAGCGAACCTTATACCTACGAGCAGTACTTC.

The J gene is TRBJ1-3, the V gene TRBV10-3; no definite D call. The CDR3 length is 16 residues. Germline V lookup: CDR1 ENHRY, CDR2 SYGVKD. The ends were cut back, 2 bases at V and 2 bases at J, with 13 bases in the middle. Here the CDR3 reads CAISEGRGSPGNTIYF. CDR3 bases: TGTGCCATCAGTGAGGGGAGAGGGTCCCCTGGAAACACCATATATTTT.

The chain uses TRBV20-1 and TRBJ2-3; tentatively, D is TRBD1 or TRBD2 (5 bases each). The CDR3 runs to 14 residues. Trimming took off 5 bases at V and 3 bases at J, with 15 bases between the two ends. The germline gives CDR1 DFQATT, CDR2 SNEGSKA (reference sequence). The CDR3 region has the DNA TGCAGTGCTGTACCGGGACCAGCAACAGATACGCAGTATTTT. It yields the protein CSAVPGPATDTQYF.

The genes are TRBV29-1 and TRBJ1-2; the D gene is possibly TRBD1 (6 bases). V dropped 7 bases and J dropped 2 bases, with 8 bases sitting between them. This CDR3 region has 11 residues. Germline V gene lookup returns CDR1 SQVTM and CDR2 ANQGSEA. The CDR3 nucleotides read TGCAGCGCGGGGGGCAACTATGGCTACACCTTC. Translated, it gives CSAGGNYGYTF.

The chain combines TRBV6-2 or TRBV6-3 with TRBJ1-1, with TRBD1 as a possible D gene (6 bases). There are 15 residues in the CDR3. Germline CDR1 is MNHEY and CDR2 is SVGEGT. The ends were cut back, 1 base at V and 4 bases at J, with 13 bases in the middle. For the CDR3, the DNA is TGTGCCAGCAGTTACTTTACGGGGGCGAGCACTGAAGCTTTCTTT. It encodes CASSYFTGASTEAFF.

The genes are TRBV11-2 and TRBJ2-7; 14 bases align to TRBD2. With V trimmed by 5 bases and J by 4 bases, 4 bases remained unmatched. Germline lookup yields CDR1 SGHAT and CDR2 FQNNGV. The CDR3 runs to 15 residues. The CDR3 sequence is CASSIGLAGGYEQYF. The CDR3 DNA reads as TGTGCCAGCAGCATAGGACTAGCGGGAGGATACGAGCAGTACTTC.

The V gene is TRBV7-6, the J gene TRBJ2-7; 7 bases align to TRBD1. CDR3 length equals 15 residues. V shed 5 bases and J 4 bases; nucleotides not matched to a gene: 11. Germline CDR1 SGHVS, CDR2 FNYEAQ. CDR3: CASSLQTGNGYEQYF. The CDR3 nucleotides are TGTGCCAGCAGCCTACAGACAGGGAATGGTTACGAGCAGTACTTC.

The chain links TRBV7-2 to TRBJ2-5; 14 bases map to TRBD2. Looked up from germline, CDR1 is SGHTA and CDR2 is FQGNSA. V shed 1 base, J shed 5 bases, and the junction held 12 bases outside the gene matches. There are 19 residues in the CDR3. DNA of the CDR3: TGTGCCAGCAGCTTAGGTCGTCGACTAGCGGGGGGGCAGGGGGAGACCCAGTACTTC. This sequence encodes CASSLGRRLAGGQGETQYF. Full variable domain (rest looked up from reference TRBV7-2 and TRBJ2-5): GAGVSQSPSNKVTEKGKDVELRCDPISGHTALYWYRQSLGQGLEFLIYFQGNSAPDKSGLPSDRFSAERTGGSVSTLTIQRTQQEDSAVYLCASSLGRRLAGGQGETQYFGPGTRLLVL.

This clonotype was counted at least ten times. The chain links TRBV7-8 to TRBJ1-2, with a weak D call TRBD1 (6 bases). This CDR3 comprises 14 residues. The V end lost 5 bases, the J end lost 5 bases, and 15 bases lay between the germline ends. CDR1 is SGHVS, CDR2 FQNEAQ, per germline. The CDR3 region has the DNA TGTGCCAGCAGCCCTACGGGGGGCGGGTATGGCTACACCTTC. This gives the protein CASSPTGGGYGYTF.

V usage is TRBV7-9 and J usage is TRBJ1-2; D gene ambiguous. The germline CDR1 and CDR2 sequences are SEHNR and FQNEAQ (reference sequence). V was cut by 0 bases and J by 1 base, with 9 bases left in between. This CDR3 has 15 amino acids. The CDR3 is CASSLASLHNYGYTF. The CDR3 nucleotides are TGTGCCAGCAGCTTAGCCAGTCTTCATAACTATGGCTACACCTTC. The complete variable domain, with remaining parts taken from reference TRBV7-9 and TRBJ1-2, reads DTGVSQNPRHKITKRGQNVTFRCDPISEHNRLYWYRQTLGQGPEFLTYFQNEAQLEKSRLLSDRFSAERPKGSFSTLEIQRTEQGDSAMYLCASSLASLHNYGYTFGSGTRLTVV.

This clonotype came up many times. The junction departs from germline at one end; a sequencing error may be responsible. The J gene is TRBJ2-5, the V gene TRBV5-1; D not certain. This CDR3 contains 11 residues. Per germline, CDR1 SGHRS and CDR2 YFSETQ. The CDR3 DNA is TGTGCCAGCAGCTTACAAGAGACCCAGTACTTC. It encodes CASSLQETQYF.

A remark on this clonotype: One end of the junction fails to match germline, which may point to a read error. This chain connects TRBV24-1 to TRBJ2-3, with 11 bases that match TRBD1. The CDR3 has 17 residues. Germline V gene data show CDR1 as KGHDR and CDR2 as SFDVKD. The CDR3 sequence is CAASEPGQGASTDTQYF. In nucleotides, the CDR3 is TGTGCCGCCAGTGAGCCTGGACAGGGGGCAAGCACAGATACGCAGTATTTT.

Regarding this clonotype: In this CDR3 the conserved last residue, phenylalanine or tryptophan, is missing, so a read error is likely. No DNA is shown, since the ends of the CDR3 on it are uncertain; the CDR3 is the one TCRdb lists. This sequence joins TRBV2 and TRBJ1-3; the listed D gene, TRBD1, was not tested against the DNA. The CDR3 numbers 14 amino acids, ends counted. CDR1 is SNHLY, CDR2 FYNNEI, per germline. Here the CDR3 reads CASMSGQGSRRQSP.

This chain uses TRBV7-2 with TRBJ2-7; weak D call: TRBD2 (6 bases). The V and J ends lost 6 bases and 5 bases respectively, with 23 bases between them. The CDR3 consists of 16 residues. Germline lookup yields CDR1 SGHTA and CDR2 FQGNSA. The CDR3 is CASSPLGLTAPNEQYF. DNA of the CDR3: TGTGCCAGCAGTCCACTGGGACTCACAGCTCCTAACGAGCAGTACTTC. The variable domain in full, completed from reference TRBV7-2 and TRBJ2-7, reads GAGVSQSPSNKVTEKGKDVELRCDPISGHTALYWYRQSLGQGLEFLIYFQGNSAPDKSGLPSDRFSAERTGGSVSTLTIQRTQQEDSAVYLCASSPLGLTAPNEQYFGPGTRLTVT.

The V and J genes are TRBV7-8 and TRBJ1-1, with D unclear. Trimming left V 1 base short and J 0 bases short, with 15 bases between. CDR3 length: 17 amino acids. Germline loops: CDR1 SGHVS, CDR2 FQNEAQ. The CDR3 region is CASSLGRRQTVNTEAFF. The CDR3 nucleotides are TGTGCCAGCAGCTTAGGACGGCGGCAGACCGTGAACACTGAAGCTTTCTTT.

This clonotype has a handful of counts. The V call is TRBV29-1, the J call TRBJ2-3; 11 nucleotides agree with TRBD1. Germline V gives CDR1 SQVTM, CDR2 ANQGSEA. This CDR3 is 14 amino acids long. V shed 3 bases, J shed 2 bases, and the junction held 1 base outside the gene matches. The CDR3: CSVEGQGVTDTQYF. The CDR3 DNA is TGCAGCGTTGAGGGACAGGGGGTCACAGATACGCAGTATTTT.

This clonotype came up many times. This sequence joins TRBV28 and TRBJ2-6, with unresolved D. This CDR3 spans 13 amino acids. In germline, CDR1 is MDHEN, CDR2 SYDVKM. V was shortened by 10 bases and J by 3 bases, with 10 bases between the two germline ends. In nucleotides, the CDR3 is TGTGCCACCTCCACCTTTGGGGCCAACGTCCTGACTTTC. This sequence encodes CATSTFGANVLTF. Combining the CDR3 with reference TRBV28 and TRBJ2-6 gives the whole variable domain DVKVTQSSRYLVKRTGEKVFLECVQDMDHENMFWYRQDPGLGLRLIYFSYDVKMKEKGDIPEGYSVSREKKERFSLILESASTNQTSMYLCATSTFGANVLTFGAGSRLTVL.

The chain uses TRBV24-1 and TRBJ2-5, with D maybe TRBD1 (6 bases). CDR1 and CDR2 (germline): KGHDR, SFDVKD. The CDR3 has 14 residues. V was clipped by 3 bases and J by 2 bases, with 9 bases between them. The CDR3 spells CATSDPGQQETQYF. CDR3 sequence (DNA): TGTGCCACCAGTGATCCAGGACAGCAAGAGACCCAGTACTTC.

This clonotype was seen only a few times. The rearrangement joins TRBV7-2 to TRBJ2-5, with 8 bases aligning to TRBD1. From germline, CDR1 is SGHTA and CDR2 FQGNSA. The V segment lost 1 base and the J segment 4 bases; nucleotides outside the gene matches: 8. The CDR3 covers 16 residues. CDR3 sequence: CASSLDPGGIGETQYF. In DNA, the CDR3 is TGTGCCAGCAGCTTAGATCCAGGGGGCATCGGAGAGACCCAGTACTTC.

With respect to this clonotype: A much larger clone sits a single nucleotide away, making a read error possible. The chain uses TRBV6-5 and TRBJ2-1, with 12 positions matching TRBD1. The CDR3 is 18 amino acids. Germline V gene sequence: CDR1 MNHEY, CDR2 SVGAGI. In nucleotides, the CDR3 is TGTGCCAGCACCGAAGGGGACAGGGGGCTGAGGTCCTACAATGAGCGGTTCTTC. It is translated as CASTEGDRGLRSYNERFF.